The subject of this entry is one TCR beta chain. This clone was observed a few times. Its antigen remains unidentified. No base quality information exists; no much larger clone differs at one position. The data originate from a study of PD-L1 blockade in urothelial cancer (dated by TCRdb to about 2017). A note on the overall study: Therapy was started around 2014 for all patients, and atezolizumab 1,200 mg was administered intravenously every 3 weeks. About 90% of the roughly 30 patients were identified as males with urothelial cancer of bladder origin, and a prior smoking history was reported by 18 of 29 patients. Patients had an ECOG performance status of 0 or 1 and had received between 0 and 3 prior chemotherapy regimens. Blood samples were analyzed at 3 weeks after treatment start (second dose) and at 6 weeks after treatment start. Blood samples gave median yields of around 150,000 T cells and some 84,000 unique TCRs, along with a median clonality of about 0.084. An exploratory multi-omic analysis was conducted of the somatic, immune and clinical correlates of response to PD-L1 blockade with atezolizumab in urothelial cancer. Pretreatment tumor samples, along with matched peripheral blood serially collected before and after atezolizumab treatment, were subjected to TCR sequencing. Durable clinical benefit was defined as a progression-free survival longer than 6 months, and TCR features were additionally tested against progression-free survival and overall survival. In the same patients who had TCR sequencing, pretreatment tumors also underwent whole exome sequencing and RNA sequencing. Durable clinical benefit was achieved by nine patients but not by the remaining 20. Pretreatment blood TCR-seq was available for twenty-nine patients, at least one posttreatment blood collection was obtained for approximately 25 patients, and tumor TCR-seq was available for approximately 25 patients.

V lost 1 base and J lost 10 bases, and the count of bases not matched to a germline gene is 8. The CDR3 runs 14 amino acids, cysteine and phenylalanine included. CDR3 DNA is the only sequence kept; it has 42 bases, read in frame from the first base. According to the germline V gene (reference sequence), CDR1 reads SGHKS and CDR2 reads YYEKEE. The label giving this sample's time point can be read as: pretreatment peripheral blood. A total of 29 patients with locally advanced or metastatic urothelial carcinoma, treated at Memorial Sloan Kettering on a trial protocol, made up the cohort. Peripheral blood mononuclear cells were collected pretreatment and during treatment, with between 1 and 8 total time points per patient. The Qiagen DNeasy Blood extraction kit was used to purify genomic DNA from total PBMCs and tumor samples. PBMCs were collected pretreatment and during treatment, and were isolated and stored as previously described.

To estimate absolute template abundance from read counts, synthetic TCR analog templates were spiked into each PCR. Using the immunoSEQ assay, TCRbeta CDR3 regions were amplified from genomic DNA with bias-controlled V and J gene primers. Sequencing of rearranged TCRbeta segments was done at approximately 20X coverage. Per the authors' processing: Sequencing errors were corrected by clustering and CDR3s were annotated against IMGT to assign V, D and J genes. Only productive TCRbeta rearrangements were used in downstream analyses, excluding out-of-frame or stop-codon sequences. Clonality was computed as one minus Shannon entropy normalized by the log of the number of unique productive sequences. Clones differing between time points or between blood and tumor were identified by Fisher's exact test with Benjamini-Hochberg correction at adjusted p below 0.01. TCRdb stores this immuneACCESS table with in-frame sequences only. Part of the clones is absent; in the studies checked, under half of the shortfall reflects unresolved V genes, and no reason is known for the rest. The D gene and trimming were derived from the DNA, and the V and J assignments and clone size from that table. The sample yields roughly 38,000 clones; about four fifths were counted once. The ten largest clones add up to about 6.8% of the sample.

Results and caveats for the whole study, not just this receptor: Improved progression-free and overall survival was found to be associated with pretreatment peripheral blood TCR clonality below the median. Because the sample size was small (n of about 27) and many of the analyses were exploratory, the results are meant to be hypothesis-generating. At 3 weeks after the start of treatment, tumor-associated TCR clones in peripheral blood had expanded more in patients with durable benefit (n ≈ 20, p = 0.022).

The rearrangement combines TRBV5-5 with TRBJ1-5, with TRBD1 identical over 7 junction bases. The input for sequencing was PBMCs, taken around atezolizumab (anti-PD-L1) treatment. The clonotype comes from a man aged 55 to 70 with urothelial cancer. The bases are TGTGCCAGCAGCTTGTGGGTGGGGGACAGTCCCCAGCATTTT. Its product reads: CASSLWVGDSPQHF. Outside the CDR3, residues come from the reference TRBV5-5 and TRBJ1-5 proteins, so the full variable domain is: DAGVTQSPTHLIKTRGQQVTLRCSPISGHKSVSWYQQVLGQGPQFIFQYYEKEERGRGNFPDRFSARQFPNYSSELNVNALLLGDSALYLCASSLWVGDSPQHFGDGTRLSIL.